This entry features one TCR beta chain sequence. CDR3 length: 16 residues. Without any T cell sorting, total RNA was isolated from whole blood. The data originate from a study of monozygotic twins with inflammatory bowel disease. Template switching added UMIs carrying a 6-nucleotide sample barcode. TCRdb re-called the 5' RACE reads and shows each CDR3 protein once, DNA omitted. The sample shows approximately 300,000 distinct CDR3 sequences, and approximately 5.4% sits with its ten largest clones. The receptor was derived from a human donor with ulcerative colitis or Crohn's disease, or a healthy co-twin of an affected twin (not recorded which). Material for sequencing was blood. V and J are TRBV12-3 or TRBV12-4 and TRBJ2-1; TCRdb gives TRBD2 as the D gene, but with no DNA this cannot be confirmed. The chain's CDR3 is CASSSPRTSGNNEQFF.